This T cell receptor (beta chain) comes out of a study of technical replicates of blood from several donors. Only in-frame clones appear in the TCRdb table, and some are missing; sequencing was by immunoSEQ multiplex PCR. The table shows approximately 87,000 clones, with about nine tenths occurring only once. What was sequenced was T cells isolated from PBMCs. This receptor was identified in a human donor in good health. Some clones in this sample may be carry-over from other donors' samples.

CDR3 loop: CASSVLGGLNEKLFF. CDR3 nucleotides: TGTGCCAGCAGCGTTCTCGGGGGACTAAACGAAAAACTGTTTTTT. The V gene is TRBV9, the J gene TRBJ1-4, with TRBD1 as a possible D gene (5 bases). V lost 2 bases and J lost 8, with 16 bases in between. The CDR3 runs to 15 residues. Germline CDR1 and CDR2: SGDLS and YYNGEE.